This is a list of T cell receptor beta chains from one sample in a study of early T cells in non-severe SARS-CoV-2 infection. One entry per CDR3 protein results from TCRdb running MiXCR on the 5' RACE reads. The profile shows over 45,000 distinct CDR3 sequences, roughly 7.8% of them singletons. The sample in question was whole blood, obtained at baseline. All receptors come from an adult who was a healthcare worker with PCR-confirmed SARS-CoV-2 infection or an uninfected control (not recorded which). CDR3s include the opening cysteine and the closing phenylalanine or tryptophan. D genes are given only for firm matches. The size field is filled for only some rows; it gives once, few, many or a size class.

>TRBV7-9|TRBJ2-1|-|few
CASSDRGQILENNEQFF
TGTGCCAGCAGCGACAGAGGACAGATCCTAGAAAACAATGAGCAGTTCTTC
>TRBV23-1|TRBJ2-7|-|-
CASSQPDRGHEQYF
TGCGCCAGCAGTCAACCGGACCGCGGCCACGAGCAGTACTTC
>TRBV5-1|TRBJ2-7|-|many
CASRRDTNSYEQYF
TGCGCCAGCAGGAGAGACACCAACTCCTACGAGCAGTACTTC
>TRBV5-1|TRBJ1-6|-|few
CASSLEGRGYNSPLHF
TGCGCCAGCAGCTTGGAAGGCAGGGGCTATAATTCACCCCTCCACTTT
>TRBV19|TRBJ1-5|TRBD1|-
CASSTTGGSQPQHF
TGTGCCAGTAGCACCACAGGGGGTAGTCAGCCCCAGCATTTT
>TRBV10-2|TRBJ2-2|TRBD2|many
CASRTSGSLAGELFF
TGCGCCAGCAGGACTAGCGGGAGTTTGGCCGGGGAGCTGTTTTTT
>TRBV2|TRBJ1-5|-|few
CASSEQVNSNQPQHF
TGTGCCAGCAGCGAACAAGTTAATAGCAATCAGCCCCAGCATTTT
>TRBV3-1|TRBJ2-7|-|few
CASSQVVAKQYF
TGTGCCAGCAGCCAAGTTGTTGCCAAGCAGTACTTC
>TRBV30|TRBJ2-7|TRBD1|-
CAWSVIWDRTLYEQYF
TGTGCCTGGAGTGTAATCTGGGACAGAACCCTTTACGAGCAGTACTTC
>TRBV11-3|TRBJ1-1|-|few
CASSSGQQNTEAFF
TGTGCCAGCAGCTCAGGACAACAGAACACTGAAGCTTTCTTT
>TRBV20-1|TRBJ2-4|-|many
CSARGLADLAKNIQYF
TGCAGTGCTAGAGGCCTGGCAGATCTAGCCAAAAACATTCAGTACTTC
>TRBV7-9|TRBJ2-5|-|many
CASSLSSQETQYF
TGTGCCAGCAGCTTATCCAGCCAAGAGACCCAGTACTTC
>TRBV24-1|TRBJ2-2|-|-
CATSDLGGGVNTGELFF
TGTGCCACCAGTGATTTGGGAGGGGGAGTTAACACCGGGGAGCTGTTTTTT
>TRBV6-4|TRBJ2-1|TRBD1|-
CASSLNEGTATNEQFF
TGTGCCAGCAGTCTCAACGAGGGGACAGCGACCAATGAGCAGTTCTTC
>TRBV7-8|TRBJ1-5|-|few
CASSQDRAPNQPQHF
TGTGCCAGCAGCCAAGACCGAGCTCCCAATCAGCCCCAGCATTTT
>TRBV30|TRBJ1-1|-|-
CAWRFGVMNTEAFF
TGTGCCTGGAGATTTGGCGTTATGAACACTGAAGCTTTCTTT
>TRBV5-6|TRBJ2-3|-|-
CASSKDRNRPTDTQYF
TGTGCCAGCAGCAAAGACAGGAACCGGCCCACAGATACGCAGTATTTT
>TRBV12-3/TRBV12-4|TRBJ1-2|-|many
CASTQQGIPYGYTF
TGTGCCAGCACCCAACAGGGAATTCCCTATGGCTACACCTTC
>TRBV7-9|TRBJ1-1|-|many
CASSLYRHTEAFF
TGTGCCAGCAGCTTATACCGCCACACTGAAGCTTTCTTT
>TRBV9|TRBJ2-3|-|many
CASSGVGDTQYF
TGTGCCAGCAGCGGGGTGGGAGATACGCAGTATTTT
>TRBV7-8|TRBJ2-7|-|-
CASSPARVGSDEQYF
TGTGCCAGCAGCCCAGCCCGGGTAGGATCAGACGAGCAGTACTTC
>TRBV10-3|TRBJ2-3|-|-
CAISDTDTQYF
TGTGCCATCAGTGACACAGATACGCAGTATTTT
>TRBV2|TRBJ2-3|-|few
CATSRTVTSTDTQYF
TGTGCCACTTCGAGGACGGTGACTAGCACAGATACGCAGTATTTT
>TRBV6-5|TRBJ2-7|-|many
CASSYGVEQYF
TGTGCCAGCAGTTACGGGGTTGAGCAGTACTTC
>TRBV20-1|TRBJ2-5|-|many
CSARDGASVGETQYF
TGCAGTGCTAGAGATGGGGCTTCAGTGGGAGAGACCCAGTACTTC
>TRBV30|TRBJ1-1|TRBD1|-
CAWSSGTGVTEAFF
TGTGCCTGGAGTTCCGGGACAGGGGTAACTGAAGCTTTCTTT
>TRBV18|TRBJ2-7|-|many
CASSPAGATIYEQYF
TGTGCCAGCTCACCCGCAGGGGCCACCATTTACGAGCAGTACTTC
>TRBV5-1|TRBJ2-2|-|few
CASSGGAFSNTGELFF
TGCGCCAGCAGCGGCGGGGCCTTCTCGAACACCGGGGAGCTGTTTTTT
>TRBV3-1|TRBJ2-2|TRBD1|many
CASSPEQGAGELFF
TGTGCCAGCAGCCCTGAACAGGGGGCCGGGGAGCTGTTTTTT
>TRBV28|TRBJ2-1|TRBD2|many
CASSFFGAGEFF
TGTGCCAGCAGTTTTTTTGGGGCGGGAGAGTTCTTC
>TRBV20-1|TRBJ1-6|-|-
CSARDTQSSYNSPLHF
TGCAGTGCTAGAGATACCCAAAGCTCCTATAATTCACCCCTCCACTTT
>TRBV6-1|TRBJ1-3|TRBD1|-
CASTSDRAHSSGNTIYF
TGTGCCAGCACATCCGACAGGGCCCATTCCTCTGGAAACACCATATATTTT
>TRBV18|TRBJ1-2|-|many
CASSPSRDNYGYTF
TGTGCCAGCTCACCATCTCGGGACAATTATGGCTACACCTTC
>TRBV7-2|TRBJ1-6|-|-
CASSLNGLNSPLHF
TGTGCCAGCAGCTTGAATGGGTTGAATTCACCCCTCCACTTT
>TRBV30|TRBJ1-5|-|many
CAWSVTRSQPQHF
TGTGCCTGGAGTGTGACTCGGAGTCAGCCCCAGCATTTT
>TRBV6-6|TRBJ2-1|-|few
CASSYSSQASYNEQFF
TGTGCCAGCAGTTACTCGAGCCAGGCCTCCTACAATGAGCAGTTCTTC
>TRBV19|TRBJ2-1|-|many
CASSPAGSYNEQFF
TGTGCCAGTAGCCCCGCGGGGTCCTACAATGAGCAGTTCTTC
>TRBV12-3/TRBV12-4|TRBJ2-3|-|many
CASSFNTDTQYF
TGTGCCAGCAGTTTCAACACAGATACGCAGTATTTT
>TRBV5-5|TRBJ1-5|-|many
CASSRYGVNQPQHF
TGTGCCAGCAGCCGGTACGGGGTTAATCAGCCCCAGCATTTT
>TRBV18|TRBJ2-7|-|-
CASSLLLEGQTYEQYF
TGTGCCAGCTCACTACTATTGGAGGGACAGACCTACGAGCAGTACTTC
>TRBV5-1|TRBJ2-1|-|many
CASSTQGLLTHEQFF
TGCGCCAGCAGCACCCAAGGGTTGTTGACCCATGAGCAGTTCTTC
>TRBV3-1|TRBJ2-7|-|-
CASSQDWGRGTYEQYF
TGTGCCAGCAGCCAAGATTGGGGACGGGGGACCTACGAGCAGTACTTC
>TRBV5-1|TRBJ2-5|TRBD2|many
CASSGRTSGRLETQYF
TGCGCCAGCAGCGGAAGGACTAGCGGGAGATTAGAGACCCAGTACTTC
>TRBV12-3/TRBV12-4|TRBJ2-7|TRBD1|-
CASSLITGVIGEQYF
TGTGCCAGCAGTTTAATTACAGGGGTAATTGGCGAGCAGTACTTC
>TRBV10-3|TRBJ1-1|-|few
CAITHPGTEAFF
TGTGCCATCACCCACCCCGGGACTGAAGCTTTCTTT
>TRBV27|TRBJ2-3|TRBD1|many
CASRDRVMLTGDTQYF
TGTGCCAGCAGGGACAGGGTGATGTTGACAGGAGATACGCAGTATTTT
>TRBV5-5|TRBJ1-6|TRBD1|-
CASSSRGGQATNSPLHF
TGTGCCAGCAGCTCCCGAGGGGGCCAGGCTACGAATTCACCCCTCCACTTT
>TRBV6-2/TRBV6-3|TRBJ1-5|-|-
CASSYPPGQPQHF
TGTGCCAGCAGTTACCCCCCGGGTCAGCCCCAGCATTTT
>TRBV6-1|TRBJ1-5|TRBD1|many
CASSDNPARGDNQPQHF
TGTGCCAGCAGTGATAATCCTGCCAGGGGGGACAATCAGCCCCAGCATTTT
>TRBV5-1|TRBJ2-2|-|many
CASSWGDGRNTGELFF
TGCGCCAGCAGCTGGGGGGACGGAAGAAACACCGGGGAGCTGTTTTTT
>TRBV9|TRBJ1-5|-|-
CASSVNVGGQPQHF
TGTGCCAGCAGCGTAAATGTGGGGGGTCAGCCCCAGCATTTT
>TRBV27|TRBJ2-5|-|many
CASSPLPPGPTQETQYF
TGTGCCAGCAGTCCCCTCCCCCCGGGACCGACCCAAGAGACCCAGTACTTC
>TRBV12-3/TRBV12-4|TRBJ2-1|-|-
CASSPSSGGLQFF
TGTGCCAGCAGCCCCAGCAGCGGAGGCCTACAGTTCTTC
>TRBV9|TRBJ2-4|TRBD2|many
CASSSGLAGNIQYF
TGTGCCAGCAGCTCAGGACTAGCGGGAAACATTCAGTACTTC
>TRBV9|TRBJ2-7|TRBD1|many
CASSARQGAYEQYF
TGTGCCAGCAGCGCCCGACAGGGGGCCTACGAGCAGTACTTC
>TRBV24-1|TRBJ2-6|-|many
CATSDADPGRTSGANVLTF
TGTGCCACCAGTGACGCCGACCCGGGACGGACTTCTGGGGCCAACGTCCTGACTTTC
>TRBV5-3|TRBJ2-1|-|-
CARSLVGNQPNEQFF
TGTGCCAGAAGCTTGGTAGGGAACCAGCCCAATGAGCAGTTCTTC
>TRBV9|TRBJ1-2|TRBD1|few
CASSPSSLTGVGYGYTF
TGTGCCAGCAGCCCTAGTTCGTTGACAGGGGTAGGCTATGGCTACACCTTC